This is a list of T cell receptor beta chains from one sample in a study of Graves' ophthalmopathy and Graves' hyperthyroidism. TCRdb fed the multiplex PCR reads into MiXCR, producing one record per CDR3 protein. The table lists about 500,000 distinct CDR3 sequences, roughly 40% of them singletons. The sample was peripheral blood or thyroid tissue (not recorded which). These receptors originate from an adult man with Graves' hyperthyroidism. Both conserved end residues are part of each CDR3. The order of the fields is V gene, clone size, D gene, J gene, CDR3 DNA, CDR3 protein. The D gene is left open where the match is weak. Clone size is shown for a subset of rows, as once, few, many or a class of expanded clone.

TRBV20-1	many	TRBD1	TRBJ1-2	TGCAGTGCTAGGGACAGGACTAACTATGGCTACACCTTC	CSARDRTNYGYTF
TRBV25-1	once	.	TRBJ1-1	TGTGCTAGAGTGGTAGGACTGAACACTGAAGCTTTCTTT	CARVVGLNTEAFF
TRBV10-2	.	.	TRBJ2-7	TGCGCCAGCAGTGAGCCGGGGGCACTCTACGAGCAGTACTTC	CASSEPGALYEQYF
TRBV7-9	.	.	TRBJ1-1	TGTGCCAGCAGCTTAAGGAGCAGGGAAGCTTTCTTT	CASSLRSREAFF
TRBV29-1	many	TRBD1	TRBJ2-7	TGCAGCGGGGGGACAGTCGTCTCCTACGAGCAGTACTTC	CSGGTVVSYEQYF
TRBV29-1	.	.	TRBJ2-2	TGCAGCTTACAGGGTCCCACCGGGGAGCTGTTTTTT	CSLQGPTGELFF
TRBV29-1	once	TRBD1	TRBJ2-5	TGCAGCGGAGGACAGGGTCGGAGGCAAGAGACCCAGTACTTC	CSGGQGRRQETQYF
TRBV11-2	.	.	TRBJ2-1	TGTGCCAGCACCCACCCCAGAGCGAGGGGTGAGCAGTTCTTC	CASTHPRARGEQFF
TRBV20-1	.	TRBD1	TRBJ2-7	TGCAGTGCTAGGGGACGACAGGGGGCCTACGAGCAGTACTTC	CSARGRQGAYEQYF
TRBV28	.	.	TRBJ2-6	TGTGCCAGCAGTCCACTCAGCCAGGGGCGTACACCTGGGGCCAACGTCCTGACTTTC	CASSPLSQGRTPGANVLTF
TRBV7-8	many	.	TRBJ1-1	TGTGCCAGCAGCTTAGGCTCGGGAATGGCTTTCTTT	CASSLGSGMAFF
TRBV5-8	many	.	TRBJ1-2	TGTGCCAGCAGCTTGCACAGGGACCGGGTTCGGGGGAGCTGCACCTTC	CASSLHRDRVRGSCTF
TRBV7-9	many	.	TRBJ2-2	TGTGCCAGCAGCTTTCTAACAGGGAACACCGGGGAGCTGTTTTTT	CASSFLTGNTGELFF
TRBV28	.	TRBD1	TRBJ1-5	TGTGCCAGCAGTTTTCACAGGGGCGATAGCAATCAGCCCCAGCATTTT	CASSFHRGDSNQPQHF
TRBV9	once	.	TRBJ2-1	TGTGCCAGCAGCGTCGGGGGCATGAATGAGCAGTTCTTC	CASSVGGMNEQFF
TRBV7-9	.	.	TRBJ2-7	TGCGCCAGCAGCCAAGTTCCGGGACCTCTCACCTACGAGCAGTACTTC	CASSQVPGPLTYEQYF
TRBV24-1	.	.	TRBJ2-1	TGTGCCACCAGTGAGGGACGGGCCGATGAGCAGTTCTTC	CATSEGRADEQFF
TRBV7-2	few	.	TRBJ2-3	TGTGCCAGCAGCTCCAGACGCCTAGGCCCAGATACGCAGTATTTT	CASSSRRLGPDTQYF
TRBV20-1	many	.	TRBJ1-1	TGCAGTGCTAGGGGGGAGAACACTGAAGCTTTCTTT	CSARGENTEAFF
TRBV10-3	.	.	TRBJ1-6	TGTGCCATCAGCCGGGACCTCCACTTT	CAISRDLHF
TRBV4-2	many	TRBD2	TRBJ2-7	TGTGCCAGCAGCCCTGGGACTGCCGGGACTATCTTCAACGAGCAGTACTTC	CASSPGTAGTIFNEQYF
TRBV7-2	many	.	TRBJ1-1	TGTGCCAGCAGCTTAAAAGAGGGAAACACTGAAGCTTTCTTT	CASSLKEGNTEAFF
TRBV30	.	.	TRBJ1-2	TGTGCCTGGAGACGGGACGGCTATGGCTACACCTTC	CAWRRDGYGYTF
TRBV7-9	many	TRBD1	TRBJ1-5	TGTGCCAGCAGCTTCACAGGGGGCGTTGGACGCAATCAGCCCCAGCATTTT	CASSFTGGVGRNQPQHF
TRBV6-1	.	.	TRBJ1-5	TGTGCCAGCAGTTACTACTCGGGGTTGGTTAGCAATCAGCCCCAGCATTTT	CASSYYSGLVSNQPQHF
TRBV24-1	many	.	TRBJ2-7	TGTGCCACCAGTGATCCAGGCTCCTACGAGCAGTACTTC	CATSDPGSYEQYF
TRBV11-1	many	.	TRBJ2-5	TGTGCCAGCAGCTCCTACACCCAAGAGACCCAGTACTTC	CASSSYTQETQYF
TRBV20-1	.	.	TRBJ2-3	TGCAGTGCTAGAGGGACAGCTACCACGCAGTATTTT	CSARGTATTQYF